One sample yielded the 25 T cell receptor beta chains listed below, sequenced in a study of vaccination effects on CD4 cells after COVID-19. Sequencing was performed with immunoSEQ multiplex PCR; in TCRdb, only in-frame clones are kept and a portion is missing. The data contain roughly 70,000 clones, roughly 79% of them singletons. Within the ViraFEST assay, antigen-specific CD4+ T cells underwent expansion with viral peptide pools prior to sequencing. Culture proceeded for 10 days, and CD4+ T cells were then isolated. Participants got two doses of BNT162b2 or mRNA-1273 vaccine. Their antigens are not known. This specimen consisted of CD4+ T cells from PBMCs cultured with HCoV-OC43 spike peptides, obtained after COVID-19 vaccination. This sample's subset: HCoV-OC43 spike overlapping peptide pool stimulation. The receptors derive from a human donor who received a COVID-19 vaccine.

The CDR3 DNA reads TGTGCCACCGGCCGACAGGGTGGTCAGCCCCAGCATTTT. Amino acid sequence: CATGRQGGQPQHF. This chain links TRBV24-1 with TRBJ1-5; 7 bases line up with TRBD1. Germline V gene data show CDR1 as KGHDR and CDR2 as SFDVKD. The CDR3 spans 13 residues. V dropped 9 bases and J dropped 6; count of bases not matched to a gene: 7.

The rearrangement links TRBV7-2 to TRBJ2-5; 8 nucleotides match TRBD2. Trimming at V came to 0 bases and at J to 2 bases, leaving 5 bases not matched to a gene. The CDR3 runs to 16 residues. Per the germline V gene, CDR1 is SGHTA and CDR2 is FQGNSA. The CDR3 DNA reads TGTGCCAGCAGCTTAGCATCGACGGGGGGGCAAGAGACCCAGTACTTC. It is translated as CASSLASTGGQETQYF. Variable domain in full (rest from reference TRBV7-2 and TRBJ2-5): GAGVSQSPSNKVTEKGKDVELRCDPISGHTALYWYRQSLGQGLEFLIYFQGNSAPDKSGLPSDRFSAERTGGSVSTLTIQRTQQEDSAVYLCASSLASTGGQETQYFGPGTRLLVL.

Points on this clone: The junction and the germline gene differ at one end; a read error may be behind it. This sequence joins TRBV2 and TRBJ2-5; TRBD2 agrees at 10 bases. CDR1 is SNHLY, CDR2 FYNNEI, per germline. The CDR3 totals 16 residues. CDR3 DNA sequence: TGTGCCAGCAGGGAAGGGGGTGGACTAGCGGAAGAGACCCAGTACTTC. This codes for CASREGGGLAEETQYF.

The CDR3 here is CASSLWGAGTGELFF. Written as DNA, the CDR3 is TGTGCCAGCAGCCTGTGGGGGGCAGGAACCGGGGAGCTGTTTTTT. J is TRBJ2-2 and V is TRBV7-2; D assignment may be TRBD1 or TRBD2 (6 bases each). The V end was cut by 5 bases, the J end by 5 bases, with 15 bases between. Germline CDR1 reads SGHTA; CDR2 reads FQGNSA. The CDR3 runs 15 residues.

The V call is TRBV15, the J call TRBJ2-5; 7 bases fit TRBD2. The CDR3 is made up of 18 amino acids. The junction had 12 bases not matched to a gene; V was cut back by 0 bases and J by 2 bases. Germline V lookup: CDR1 LNHNV, CDR2 YYDKDF (reference sequence). The CDR3 spells CATSREFAAGPSQETQYF. The CDR3 DNA follows: TGTGCCACCAGCAGAGAGTTTGCAGCGGGGCCTTCTCAAGAGACCCAGTACTTC.

J is TRBJ1-1 and V is TRBV28, with D unclear. Per the germline V gene, CDR1 is MDHEN and CDR2 is SYDVKM. The CDR3 covers 14 residues. The V end was cut by 0 bases, the J end by 0 bases, with 5 bases between. The CDR3 DNA reads TGTGCCAGCAGTTTATGGGCGGTGAACACTGAAGCTTTCTTT. It encodes CASSLWAVNTEAFF.

J is TRBJ1-3 and V is TRBV28; perhaps TRBD1 as D (6 bases). This CDR3 has 18 amino acids. The germline CDR1 and CDR2 sequences are MDHEN and SYDVKM. Trimming removed 1 base from V and 1 base from J, with 17 bases in between. The CDR3 bases are TGTGCCAGCAGTTTATTGAGGTTACAGGGCGGTTCTGGAAACACCATATATTTT. Translated: CASSLLRLQGGSGNTIYF.

This rearrangement joins TRBV30 to TRBJ1-1; D unclear. With 0 bases removed from V and 2 bases from J, the gap between germline ends came to 10 bases. This CDR3 region has 14 residues. Per germline, CDR1 GTSNPN and CDR2 SVGIG (reference sequence). The CDR3 bases are TGTGCCTGGAGTGTAAGGACCCTCAACACTGAAGCTTTCTTT. Its protein is CAWSVRTLNTEAFF.

The chain carries TRBV4-3 and TRBJ2-3; TRBD2 matches at 7 bases. J was trimmed by 9 bases and V by 0 bases; bases with no gene match: 6. The germline CDR1 and CDR2 sequences are LGHNA and YSLEER. The CDR3 spans 14 residues. The CDR3 DNA follows: TGCGCCAGCAGCCAAGAGAGGGAGGGGTTCACGCAGTATTTT. This gives the protein CASSQEREGFTQYF.

A single count supports this clone. The genes are TRBV6-6 and TRBJ2-1; D might be TRBD1 or TRBD2, each matching 6 bases. The CDR3 has 15 amino acids. Trimming took off 2 bases at V and 4 bases at J, with 12 bases between the two ends. The V gene's germline CDR1 is MNHNY and CDR2 SVGAGI (reference sequence). CDR3 bases: TGTGCCAGCAGTTACGGAGGGGGGCGGTACAATGAGCAGTTCTTC. Translation gives CASSYGGGRYNEQFF.

This clone was detected only once. The junction departs from germline at one end; a sequencing error may be responsible. J is TRBJ1-5 and V is TRBV6-5, with 8 positions matching TRBD1. There are 15 residues in the CDR3. In germline, CDR1 is MNHEY, CDR2 SVGAGI. The CDR3 DNA is TGTGCCAGCAGTGACTCAGGGGGCAACAATCAGCCCCAGCATTTT. Encoded protein: CASSDSGGNNQPQHF.

This clone was found once. The chain uses TRBV5-1 and TRBJ1-4, with 7 bases fitting TRBD1. Per the germline V gene, CDR1 is SGHRS and CDR2 is YFSETQ. The J segment lost 3 bases and the V segment lost 4 bases, leaving 12 bases of the junction unmatched. The CDR3 length is 17 residues. Written as DNA, the CDR3 is TGCGCCAGCAGCCCGACAGGGTACGGACCGGCTAATGAAAAACTGTTTTTT. It codes for CASSPTGYGPANEKLFF.

The chain has TRBV12-5 and TRBJ2-1; no definite D call. CDR3 size: 17 residues. Between the trimmed V and J ends, which lost 5 bases and 0 bases, there was a span of 17 bases. The germline CDR1 and CDR2 sequences are LGHNT and FRNRAP. The CDR3 here is CASGPTTLSSSYNEQFF. CDR3 in DNA: TGTGCTAGTGGTCCCACAACACTATCGAGCTCCTACAATGAGCAGTTCTTC.

The chain joins TRBV6-4 to TRBJ1-6; D remains ambiguous. Germline V lookup: CDR1 MRHNA, CDR2 SNTAGT. Trimming pared 10 bases from V and 7 bases from J, leaving 14 bases between. The CDR3 has 13 amino acids. CDR3 coding DNA: TGTGCCACCGCGCCTGATTGGAATTCACCCCTCCACTTT. This encodes CATAPDWNSPLHF.

The chain employs TRBV5-1 and TRBJ1-6; D call uncertain. The CDR3 spans 14 residues. Germline CDR1 and CDR2: SGHRS and YFSETQ. Trimming took 0 bases from V and 6 from J, leaving 7 bases between them. As DNA, the CDR3 is TGCGCCAGCAGCTTGGATCCATCTAATTCACCCCTCCACTTT. Its translation: CASSLDPSNSPLHF.

V gene TRBV5-5 combines with J gene TRBJ1-1; tentatively, D is TRBD1 (6 bases). Trimming shortened V by 2 bases and J by 4 bases, and 12 bases separated the two germline ends. Germline CDR1 SGHKS, CDR2 YYEKEE (reference sequence). The CDR3 is made up of 14 amino acids. The CDR3 loop reads CASSLHREGTEAFF. For the CDR3, the DNA is TGTGCCAGCAGCTTACACAGGGAGGGCACTGAAGCTTTCTTT. Full variable domain (remainder filled in from reference TRBV5-5 and TRBJ1-1): DAGVTQSPTHLIKTRGQQVTLRCSPISGHKSVSWYQQVLGQGPQFIFQYYEKEERGRGNFPDRFSARQFPNYSSELNVNALLLGDSALYLCASSLHREGTEAFFGQGTRLTVV.

The rearrangement joins TRBV12-3 or TRBV12-4 to TRBJ1-2, with 7 bases lining up with TRBD1. The CDR3 sequence is 11 residues long. CDR3 loop: CNTGDLYGYTF. The CDR3 region has the DNA TGTAATACAGGGGACCTCTATGGCTACACCTTC.

This clone has only one observation. The chain joins TRBV6-4 to TRBJ2-2; D is possibly TRBD2 (5 bases). CDR3 length: 14 residues. Between the trimmed V and J ends, which lost 3 bases and 5 bases, there was a span of 10 bases. The germline V gene has CDR1 MRHNA and CDR2 SNTAGT. The CDR3, as DNA: TGTGCCAGCAGTGATTCGTCGGGGACCGGGGAGCTGTTTTTT. Its translation is CASSDSSGTGELFF.

The V gene is TRBV25-1, the J gene TRBJ1-4; D uncertain. The CDR3 contains 12 residues. Germline lookup yields CDR1 MGHDK and CDR2 SYGVNS. V was shortened by 4 bases and J by 7 bases, with 7 bases between the two germline ends. This CDR3 is CASSASFEKLFF. For the CDR3, the DNA is TGTGCCAGCAGTGCCAGCTTTGAAAAACTGTTTTTT.

CDR3 coding DNA: TGTGCCAGCAGTCGCACAGATACGCAGTATTTT. It codes for CASSRTDTQYF. The V and J genes are TRBV2 and TRBJ2-3; the D is unclear. CDR1 is SNHLY and CDR2 is FYNNEI in the germline V gene. CDR3 size: 11 residues. Trimming took off 5 bases at V and 1 base at J, with 1 base between the two ends.

The V and J genes are TRBV23-1 and TRBJ1-2; 8 bases are shared with TRBD1. TRBV23-1 is reported as an ORF; its role is uncertain. This CDR3 has 15 amino acids. J was trimmed by 6 bases and V by 0 bases; bases with no gene match: 6. The DNA for the CDR3 is TGCGCCAGCAGTCAATCGGACAGGGCCTTGAATGGCTACACCTTC. It encodes CASSQSDRALNGYTF.

The chain joins TRBV2 to TRBJ1-1; 8 bases line up with TRBD1. Germline V gene sequence: CDR1 SNHLY, CDR2 FYNNEI. V lost 6 bases and J lost 2; bases outside the gene matches: 8. The CDR3 is 15 residues long. In DNA form, the CDR3 reads TGTGCCAGCAGGGGGTGGGACAGGACCAACACTGAAGCTTTCTTT. Translation: CASRGWDRTNTEAFF.

This chain joins TRBV10-2 and TRBJ2-1, with D tentatively TRBD2 (5 bases). This CDR3 has 14 residues. CDR1 and CDR2 (germline): WSHSY, SAAADI. Trimming removed 1 base from V and 5 bases from J, with 9 bases in between. The CDR3 region is CASSEFGGNNEQFF. For the CDR3, the DNA is TGCGCCAGCAGTGAGTTCGGAGGTAACAATGAGCAGTTCTTC.

CDR3 sequence reads: CASSPTRPGTGELFF. The DNA for the CDR3 is TGTGCCAGCAGTCCCACTAGACCGGGCACCGGGGAGCTGTTTTTT. The V gene is TRBV6-5, the J gene TRBJ2-2, with D possibly being TRBD2 (5 bases). The V end lost 5 bases, the J end lost 4 bases, and 14 bases lay between the germline ends. From germline, CDR1 is MNHEY and CDR2 SVGAGI. This CDR3 region has 15 residues.

The rearrangement uses TRBV29-1 and TRBJ2-2; D is perhaps TRBD1 (6 bases). The V end lost 5 bases, the J end lost 3 bases, and 13 bases lay between the germline ends. The V gene's germline CDR1 is SQVTM and CDR2 ANQGSEA. The CDR3 extends over 14 amino acids. CDR3 in amino acids: CSVTTGLDTGELFF. The CDR3 DNA reads as TGCAGCGTTACTACAGGGTTGGACACCGGGGAGCTGTTTTTT.